This T cell receptor beta chain was obtained from a study of OX40 agonist ivuxolimab in advanced cancers. Study details: Clinicians treated patients with ivuxolimab, an agonistic anti-OX40 (CD134) antibody. A history of anti-PD-1, anti-PD-L1 or anti-CTLA-4 therapy was acceptable, and 40% had some.

At cycle 4 day 1, cycle 7 day 1, and baseline, blood was sampled. The table lists this clone with a count of one. Data came from immunoSEQ multiplex PCR; TCRdb stores just in-frame clones and leaves some out. The table includes under 100,000 clones, 90% to 95% detected once. The germline CDR1 and CDR2 sequences are SGHTA and FQGTGA. Trimming left V 3 bases short and J 0 bases short, with 15 bases between. This CDR3 is built from 17 residues. This chain joins TRBV7-3 and TRBJ2-1; D call uncertain. The specimen comprised CD4+ or CD8+ T cells sorted from blood, sampled in a trial of the OX40 agonist ivuxolimab. The TCR was taken from an adult with an advanced solid tumor such as melanoma, head and neck, liver or kidney cancer. Written as DNA, the CDR3 is TGTGCCAGCAGCTTCCAAGCCCAACCGGGCTCCTACAATGAGCAGTTCTTC. Translation: CASSFQAQPGSYNEQFF. Full variable domain (missing parts from reference TRBV7-3 and TRBJ2-1): GAGVSQTPSNKVTEKGKYVELRCDPISGHTALYWYRQSLGQGPEFLIYFQGTGAADDSGLPNDRFFAVRPEGSVSTLKIQRTERGDSAVYLCASSFQAQPGSYNEQFFGPGTRLTVL.